The entry below describes one TCR beta chain. The antigen it binds to is not known. No base-level quality is on record; no much larger clone is a single base apart. TCRbeta CDR3 regions were amplified from genomic DNA using the immunoSEQ Assay, a bias-controlled multiplex PCR. Per the source publication's procedure: Within the assay, amplification of reference gene primers was used to estimate how many nucleated cells each sample contained. Sequence reads were collapsed and filtered to measure the absolute abundance of every unique TCRbeta CDR3 rearrangement. For each sample, productive Simpson clonality was calculated as the square root of Simpson's diversity index across productive rearrangements. Sourced from immuneACCESS, this table was stored by TCRdb with only in-frame sequences that have V and J called. A share of the clones is absent; for the studies checked, an unresolved V gene accounts for under half, and the remainder has no known explanation. V and J calls plus clone size are reproduced from that table; the DNA served to infer D and trimming. This sample comprises about 99,000 clones, more than 70% of them detected only once. Of the sample, roughly 18% falls within the top ten clones.

From the germline V gene, CDR1 is KGHDR and CDR2 is SFDVKD. For this chain, trimming is 4 bases at the V end and 3 bases at the J end, and the number of junction bases without a gene match is 6. The CDR3 measures 16 amino acids from cysteine to phenylalanine. The read is trimmed to its CDR3 DNA, 48 bases read in frame from base 1. The data stem from a study of blood T cell repertoires in COVID-19 (dated by TCRdb to 2019 to 2021). Some background on the complete study: Collaborator samples came from the United States, Italy and Spain and covered acute and convalescent phases of COVID-19. Sample metadata almost always included a de-identified subject ID, COVID-19 status, age in years and sex. The material from the prospective study consisted of cDNA or gDNA derived from T cells, B-cell-depleted T cells, or PBMCs. The repertoires were released in a freely available public database meant as a resource for research on the immune response to SARS-CoV-2. Where HLA class I and class II types were available, the types were taken from metadata supplied by the sample provider, not from assay-based typing. Subjects who had been exposed to COVID-19, were actively infected with it, or had recovered from it provided the deeply sampled blood TCRbeta repertoires that made up the dataset. The samples were drawn from two sources: the first 160 participants of the ongoing ImmuneRACE study, and over 1,000 subjects contributed by 6 global collaborators. Beyond this particular receptor, the publication reports: Clinical and demographic metadata were provided uncurated, with the amount varying by source and participant.

Collaborating institutions collected whole blood in K2EDTA tubes following their own protocols. For TCRbeta analysis, collaborators shipped samples as frozen whole blood, isolated PBMCs, or DNA extracted from either of those sample types. The rearrangement combines TRBV24-1 with TRBJ2-2; 8 central bases correspond to TRBD1. The source of this sequence is a woman of 80 years or more in a cohort sampled during active COVID-19. Material: peripheral blood. CDR3 protein: CATSERTGFYTGELFF. The DNA is TGTGCCACCAGTGAACGGACAGGGTTTTACACCGGGGAGCTGTTTTTT.